This TCR beta chain was sequenced during a study of technical replicates of blood from several donors. The length of the CDR3 is 15 residues. V shed 0 bases, J shed 4 bases, and the junction held 4 bases outside the gene matches. Germline assignment: CDR1 SGHTA and CDR2 FQGNSA. Sequenced by immunoSEQ multiplex PCR; TCRdb stores in-frame clones only, minus some. This sample has roughly 87,000 clones, with about 91% found just once. The chain recombines TRBV7-2 with TRBJ1-2, with 8 bases lining up with TRBD1. The sample taken for sequencing was T cells isolated from PBMCs. This sequence originates from a human donor in good health. CDR3 sequence (DNA): TGTGCCAGCAGCTTAGCGTCAGGGGGCGGCTATGGCTACACCTTC. It codes for CASSLASGGGYGYTF.